Given below is one TCR beta chain in context. TCRdb recomputed calls from the 5' RACE reads with MiXCR, one row per CDR3 protein. In the table there are approximately 53,000 distinct CDR3 sequences, more than 25% of which are singletons. Trimming removed 7 bases from V and 3 bases from J; junction bases left unmatched: 5. The CDR3 is made up of 13 amino acids. Germline CDR1 LGHNT, CDR2 FRNRAP. J is TRBJ2-7 and V is TRBV12-5; 8 positions agree with TRBD1. The sequence derives from a female donor with breast cancer. Sequencing used tumor-infiltrating memory CD4+ T cells sorted from the breast tumor. The subset: memory CD4+ T cells, CD4+CD45RO+CD25-. CDR3 sequence: CASVAGTGYEQYF. DNA of the CDR3: TGTGCTAGTGTTGCCGGGACAGGCTACGAGCAGTACTTC.